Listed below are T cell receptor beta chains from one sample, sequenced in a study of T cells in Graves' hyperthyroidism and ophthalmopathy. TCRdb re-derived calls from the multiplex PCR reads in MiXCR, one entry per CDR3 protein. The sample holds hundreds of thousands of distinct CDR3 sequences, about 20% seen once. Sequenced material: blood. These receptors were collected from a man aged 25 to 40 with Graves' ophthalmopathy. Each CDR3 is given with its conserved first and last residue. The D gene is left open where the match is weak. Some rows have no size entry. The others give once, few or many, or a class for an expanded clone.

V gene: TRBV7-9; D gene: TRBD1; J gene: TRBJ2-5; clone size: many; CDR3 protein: CASSPRGQETQYF; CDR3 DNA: TGTGCCAGCAGCCCCAGGGGGCAAGAGACCCAGTACTTC
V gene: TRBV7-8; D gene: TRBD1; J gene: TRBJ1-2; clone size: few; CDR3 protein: CASSPTGRQGNYGYTF; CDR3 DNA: TGTGCCAGCAGCCCGACGGGCCGACAGGGAAACTATGGCTACACCTTC
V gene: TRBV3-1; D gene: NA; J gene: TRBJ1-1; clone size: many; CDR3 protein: CASSPGPGDTEAFF; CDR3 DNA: TGTGCCAGCAGCCCGGGACCTGGGGACACTGAAGCTTTCTTT
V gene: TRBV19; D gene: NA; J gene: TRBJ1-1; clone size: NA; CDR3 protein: CASSPQGTGTEAFF; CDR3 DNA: TGTGCCAGTAGTCCGCAGGGAACCGGCACTGAAGCTTTCTTT
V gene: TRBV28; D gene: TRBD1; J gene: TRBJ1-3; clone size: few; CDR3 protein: CASSSAPDRGLRNTIYF; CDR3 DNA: TGTGCCAGCAGTTCTGCCCCGGACAGGGGGCTTCGAAACACCATATATTTT
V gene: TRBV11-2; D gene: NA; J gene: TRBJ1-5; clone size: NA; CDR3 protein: CASSLGGRTNQPQHF; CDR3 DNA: TGTGCCAGCAGCTTAGGGGGCAGAACCAATCAGCCCCAGCATTTT
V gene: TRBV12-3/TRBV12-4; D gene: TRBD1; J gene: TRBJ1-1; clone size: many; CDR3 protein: CASSYRDRVVNTEAFF; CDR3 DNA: TGTGCCAGCAGCTACCGGGACAGGGTGGTGAACACTGAAGCTTTCTTT
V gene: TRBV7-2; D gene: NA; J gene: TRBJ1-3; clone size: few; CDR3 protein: CASTTSPGVVVSGNTIYF; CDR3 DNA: TGTGCCAGCACCACTAGTCCCGGAGTGGTGGTTTCTGGAAACACCATATATTTT
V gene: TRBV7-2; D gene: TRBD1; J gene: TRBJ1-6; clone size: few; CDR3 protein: CASSLGQGVYSPLHF; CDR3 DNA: TGTGCCAGCAGCTTAGGACAGGGGGTATATTCACCCCTCCACTTT
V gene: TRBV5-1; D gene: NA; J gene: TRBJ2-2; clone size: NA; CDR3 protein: CASSLVGANTGELFF; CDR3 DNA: TGCGCCAGCAGCTTGGTCGGAGCGAACACCGGGGAGCTGTTTTTT
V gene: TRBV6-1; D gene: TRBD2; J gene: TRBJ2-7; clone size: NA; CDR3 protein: CASRQGLAGYYEQYF; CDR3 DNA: TGTGCCAGTCGTCAGGGACTAGCGGGATACTACGAGCAGTACTTC
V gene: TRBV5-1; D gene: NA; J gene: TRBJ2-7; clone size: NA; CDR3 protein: CASSLQTEKYEQYF; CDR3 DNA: TGCGCCAGCAGCTTACAGACGGAGAAATACGAGCAGTACTTC
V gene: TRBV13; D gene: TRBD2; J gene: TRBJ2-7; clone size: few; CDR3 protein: CASSLEVTSGSSYEQYF; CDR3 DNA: TGTGCCAGCAGCTTAGAGGTAACTAGCGGATCCTCCTACGAGCAGTACTTC
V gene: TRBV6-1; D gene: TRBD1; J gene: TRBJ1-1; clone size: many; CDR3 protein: CASTGQGQETEAFF; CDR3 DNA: TGTGCCAGCACCGGACAGGGGCAAGAAACTGAAGCTTTCTTT
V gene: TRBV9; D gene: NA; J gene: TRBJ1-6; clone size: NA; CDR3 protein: CASSVEDSYNSPLHF; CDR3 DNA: TGTGCCAGCAGCGTAGAGGACAGCTATAATTCACCCCTCCACTTT
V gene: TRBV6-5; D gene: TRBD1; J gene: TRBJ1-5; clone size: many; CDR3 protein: CASSYSGTDPQPQHF; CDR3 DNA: TGTGCCAGCAGTTACTCCGGGACAGATCCTCAGCCCCAGCATTTT
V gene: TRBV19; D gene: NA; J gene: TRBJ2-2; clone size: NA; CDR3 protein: CASSTGPENTGELFF; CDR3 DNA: TGTGCCAGTAGTACAGGACCCGAAAACACCGGGGAGCTGTTTTTT
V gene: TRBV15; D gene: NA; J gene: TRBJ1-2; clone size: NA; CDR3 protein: CATSRDPATFYGYTF; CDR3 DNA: TGTGCCACCAGCAGAGATCCGGCCACCTTCTATGGCTACACCTTC
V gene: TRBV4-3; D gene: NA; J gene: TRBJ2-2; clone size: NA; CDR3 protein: CASSQEEAKGGGELFF; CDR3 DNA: TGCGCCAGCAGCCAAGAGGAGGCCAAGGGCGGCGGGGAGCTGTTTTTT
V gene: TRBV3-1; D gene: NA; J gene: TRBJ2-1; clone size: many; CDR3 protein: CASSQGGSYNEQFF; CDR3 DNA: TGTGCCAGCAGCCAAGGGGGATCCTACAATGAGCAGTTCTTC
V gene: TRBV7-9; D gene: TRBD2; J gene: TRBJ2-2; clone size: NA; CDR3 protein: CASSQGLAGAGELFF; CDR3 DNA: TGTGCCAGCAGCCAGGGACTAGCGGGCGCCGGGGAGCTGTTTTTT
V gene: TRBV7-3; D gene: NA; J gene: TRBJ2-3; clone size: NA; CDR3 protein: CASSPGSGSTDTQYF; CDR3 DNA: TGTGCCAGCAGCCCCGGGAGCGGTAGCACAGATACGCAGTATTTT
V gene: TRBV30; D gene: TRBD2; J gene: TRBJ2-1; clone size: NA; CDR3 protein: CAWSVLAGGTYNEQFF; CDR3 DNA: TGTGCCTGGAGTGTACTAGCGGGAGGTACCTACAATGAGCAGTTCTTC
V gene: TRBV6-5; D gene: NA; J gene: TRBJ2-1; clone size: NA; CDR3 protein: CVSSYSGELSYNEQFF; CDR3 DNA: TGTGTCAGCAGTTACTCGGGGGAGCTATCCTACAATGAGCAGTTCTTC
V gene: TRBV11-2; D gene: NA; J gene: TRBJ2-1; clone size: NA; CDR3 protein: CASNWGGGHAYNEQFF; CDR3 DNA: TGTGCCAGCAACTGGGGGGGGGGGCACGCCTACAATGAGCAGTTCTTC
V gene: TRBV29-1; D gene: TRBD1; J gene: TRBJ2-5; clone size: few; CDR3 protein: CSVERGQQETQYF; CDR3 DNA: TGCAGCGTCGAACGGGGACAGCAAGAGACCCAGTACTTC
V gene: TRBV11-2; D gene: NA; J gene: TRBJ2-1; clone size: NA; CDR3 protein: CASSYSSAHEQFF; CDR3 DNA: TGTGCCAGCAGCTACAGCAGTGCACATGAGCAGTTCTTC
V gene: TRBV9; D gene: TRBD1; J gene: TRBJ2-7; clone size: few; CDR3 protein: CASSVAGTAYYEQYF; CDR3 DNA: TGTGCCAGCAGCGTAGCCGGGACAGCATACTACGAGCAGTACTTC
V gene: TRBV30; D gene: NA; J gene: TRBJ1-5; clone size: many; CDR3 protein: CAWSVKGGQPQHF; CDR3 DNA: TGTGCCTGGAGTGTAAAGGGGGGGCAGCCCCAGCATTTT
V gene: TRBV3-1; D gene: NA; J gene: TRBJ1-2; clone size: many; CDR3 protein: CASSGSKGYTF; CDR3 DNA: TGTGCCAGCAGTGGATCGAAGGGCTACACCTTC
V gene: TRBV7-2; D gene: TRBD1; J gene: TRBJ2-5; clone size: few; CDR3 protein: CASSLGPYPGTAQETQYF; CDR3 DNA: TGTGCCAGCAGCTTAGGGCCCTATCCCGGGACAGCCCAAGAGACCCAGTACTTC
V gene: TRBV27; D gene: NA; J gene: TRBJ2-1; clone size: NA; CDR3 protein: CASGATYNEQFF; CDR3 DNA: TGTGCCAGCGGCGCTACCTACAATGAGCAGTTCTTC
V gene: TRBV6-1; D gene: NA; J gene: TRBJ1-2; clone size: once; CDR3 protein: CASSGGFGYTF; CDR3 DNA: TGTGCCAGCAGTGGGGGTTTTGGCTACACCTTC
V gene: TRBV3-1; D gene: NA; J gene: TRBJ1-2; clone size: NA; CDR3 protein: CASSVRDRGYTF; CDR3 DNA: TGTGCCAGCAGCGTCCGGGACCGTGGCTACACCTTC
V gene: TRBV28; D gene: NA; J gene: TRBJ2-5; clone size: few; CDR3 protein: CASSPREVRAQETQYF; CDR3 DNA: TGTGCCAGCAGTCCCCGCGAGGTCCGGGCACAAGAGACCCAGTACTTC
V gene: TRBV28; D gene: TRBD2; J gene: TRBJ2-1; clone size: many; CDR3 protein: CASSATSGDLYNEQFF; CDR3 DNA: TGTGCCAGCAGTGCGACTAGCGGGGACCTTTACAATGAGCAGTTCTTC
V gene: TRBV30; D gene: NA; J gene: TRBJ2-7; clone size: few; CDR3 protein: CAWSRADRFIYEQYF; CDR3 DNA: TGTGCCTGGAGTAGGGCAGACAGATTTATCTACGAGCAGTACTTC
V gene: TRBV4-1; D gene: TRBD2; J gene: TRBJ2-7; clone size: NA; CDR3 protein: CASSQEPGIAGAYEQYF; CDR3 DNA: TGCGCCAGCAGCCAAGAACCCGGGATAGCGGGGGCCTACGAGCAGTACTTC
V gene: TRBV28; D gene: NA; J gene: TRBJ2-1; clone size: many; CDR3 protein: CASSLPSSYNEQFF; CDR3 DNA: TGTGCCAGCAGCCTCCCTAGCAGCTACAATGAGCAGTTCTTC
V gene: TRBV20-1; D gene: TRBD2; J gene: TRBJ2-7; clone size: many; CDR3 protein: CSARAEAGATSYEQYF; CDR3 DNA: TGCAGTGCTAGAGCTGAAGCGGGAGCCACCTCCTACGAGCAGTACTTC
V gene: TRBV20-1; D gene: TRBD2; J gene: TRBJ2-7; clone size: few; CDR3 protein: CSARDGTSGPISYEQYF; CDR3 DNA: TGCAGTGCTAGAGATGGGACTAGCGGCCCTATCTCCTACGAGCAGTACTTC
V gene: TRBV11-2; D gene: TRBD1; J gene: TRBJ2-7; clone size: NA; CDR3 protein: CASSYRDRVYEQYF; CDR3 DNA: TGTGCCAGCAGCTACCGGGACAGGGTTTACGAGCAGTACTTC
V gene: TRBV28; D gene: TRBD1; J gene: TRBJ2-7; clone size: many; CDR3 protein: CASSLGRQGAHEQYF; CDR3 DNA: TGTGCCAGCAGTTTGGGCCGACAGGGGGCCCACGAGCAGTACTTC
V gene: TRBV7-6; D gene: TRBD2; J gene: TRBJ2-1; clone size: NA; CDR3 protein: CASSPTSGRVGNEQFF; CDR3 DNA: TGTGCCAGCAGCCCTACTAGCGGGAGGGTTGGCAATGAGCAGTTCTTC
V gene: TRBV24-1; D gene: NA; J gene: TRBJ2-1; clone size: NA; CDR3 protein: CATSDQDGSYNEQFF; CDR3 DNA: TGTGCCACCAGTGATCAGGACGGGTCCTACAATGAGCAGTTCTTC